This record covers a single TCR beta chain. Its antigen is currently unknown. The roughly 120-subject validation cohort, separate from the approximately 670-subject first cohort, included the donors. The data stem from a study of cytomegalovirus exposure and HLA in healthy donors. At the level of the study: According to later analysis, the same platform produced the roughly 120 validation and several hundred first-cohort repertoires. Findings of the study overall: Researchers counted approximately 160 TCR beta chains as cytomegalovirus-associated.

Only in-frame clones appear in the TCRdb table, and some are missing; sequencing was by immunoSEQ multiplex PCR. In the table there are 55,000 to 65,000 clones, 90% to 96% of which are singletons. J was trimmed by 4 bases and V by 4 bases; bases with no gene match: 10. The CDR3 is 15 residues long. CDR1 is GTSNPN, CDR2 SVGIG, per germline (reference sequence). What was sequenced was PBMCs. The chain uses TRBV30 and TRBJ1-5, with 7 positions matching TRBD1. This receptor was taken from a man younger than 35 in good health and CMV-seronegative. The CDR3 DNA reads as TGTGCCTGGACGGTCCGGGACAGAGTAAATCAGCCCCAGCATTTT. It translates to CAWTVRDRVNQPQHF.